This is a list of T cell receptor beta chains from one sample in a study of T cell responses to AZD1222 COVID-19 vaccine. Libraries were prepared by immunoSEQ multiplex PCR; TCRdb keeps only in-frame clonotypes and omits some of them. The sample holds 120,000 or so clones, 87% seen once. The material was peripheral blood, obtained on day 0 of AZD1222 vaccination. The origin of the receptors is an adult in good health. Both conserved end residues are part of each CDR3. A D gene is named only where the DNA matches it firmly. Some rows have no size entry. The others give once, few or many, or a class for an expanded clone.

clone_size	v_call	cdr3_length	d_call	j_call	cdr3_nt	cdr3_aa
-	TRBV11-2	14	-	TRBJ1-5	TGTGCCAGCAGCTACGCAGGAGGTGGTCAGCCCCAGCATTTT	CASSYAGGGQPQHF
-	TRBV21-1	17	-	TRBJ2-7	TGTGCCAGCAGCAAAGCTCGACTGGGGGGAGGGGAGCGCGAGCAGTACTTC	CASSKARLGGGEREQYF
-	TRBV20-1	14	-	TRBJ2-1	TGCAGTGCTAGTATCGGTGCCTCCTACAATGAGCAGTTCTTC	CSASIGASYNEQFF
-	TRBV28	13	-	TRBJ1-5	TGTGCCAGCAGTTTTGGGAACAATCAGCCCCAGCATTTT	CASSFGNNQPQHF
-	TRBV6-5	15	-	TRBJ2-2	TGTGCCAGCAGCAAGACAGGAACAGTGGCCGGGGAGCTGTTTTTT	CASSKTGTVAGELFF
-	TRBV24-1	19	-	TRBJ2-3	TGTGCCACCAGTGACCCGAAAAGAGGGCCCCTGAGCCACACAGATACGCAGTATTTT	CATSDPKRGPLSHTDTQYF
once	TRBV11-2	18	TRBD1	TRBJ2-5	TGTGCCAGCAGCCAAACCGGGAGCGCCAGGGGGCTTATGGAGACCCAGTACTTC	CASSQTGSARGLMETQYF
once	TRBV9	16	-	TRBJ1-3	TGTGCCAGCAGCGTAGTCGGAGGCCACTCTGGAAACACCATATATTTT	CASSVVGGHSGNTIYF
few	TRBV7-9	12	-	TRBJ2-5	TGTGCCAGCAGCTTAGGAGTTAAGACCCAGTACTTC	CASSLGVKTQYF
-	TRBV4-3	16	-	TRBJ1-6	TGCGCCAGCAGCCCCCAATTGGGGAATCTAAATTCACCCCTCCACTTT	CASSPQLGNLNSPLHF
-	TRBV5-1	15	-	TRBJ1-2	TGCGCCAGCAGCTTGGATACGACGGGGGGTTATGGCTACACCTTC	CASSLDTTGGYGYTF
-	TRBV9	16	-	TRBJ2-2	TGTGCCAGCAGCTCCCCGGGGCGGGACGACACCGGGGAGCTGTTTTTT	CASSSPGRDDTGELFF
-	TRBV19	16	TRBD2	TRBJ2-1	TGTGCCAGTAGTATGCTGGTTAGCGGGAGGGCCGGTGAGCAGTTCTTC	CASSMLVSGRAGEQFF
-	TRBV28	15	-	TRBJ2-7	TGTGCCAGCAGTAGTACAGGGTCCCGTCTCCTCGAGCAGTACTTC	CASSSTGSRLLEQYF
-	TRBV28	15	-	TRBJ1-2	-	CASSSSTGTNYGYTF
-	TRBV10-3	13	TRBD1	TRBJ1-5	TGTGCCATCAGTCAGACAGGGGACCAGCCCCAGCATTTT	CAISQTGDQPQHF
-	TRBV28	16	-	TRBJ1-1	TGTGCCAGCAGTTCCATTAGCCAACGGGGCCAAAGTTTAGCTTTCTTT	CASSSISQRGQSLAFF
-	TRBV5-1	14	-	TRBJ2-1	TGCGCCAGCAGCTTGGCCCACAGCTACAATGAGCAGTTCTTC	CASSLAHSYNEQFF